A single sample is the source of the 24 T cell receptor beta chains below, sequenced in a study of blood T cells in healthy people across ages (dated by TCRdb to between 2015 and 2016). Receptor amplification or capture employed 5' RACE. The sequencer was an Illumina HiSeq 2500. A second PCR of about 6 to 11 cycles was performed with a sample-barcoded 5' primer and a J-beta primer mix. Clones were called with MiXCR by TCRdb after fastp trimmed the public reads at Q25, and only in-frame beta chains were retained. Here each entry gathers all rows of one CDR3 protein and keeps the most common genes and DNA. In all, the sample holds approximately 690,000 distinct CDR3 sequences, and roughly 58% of those were seen once. The leading ten clones occupy over 30% of the sample. The specimen sequenced was blood. The receptor set was obtained from a man in his sixties in good health.

This CDR3 reads CSATPRGPGPDTQYF. The CDR3 coding sequence is TGCAGTGCTACCCCCCGGGGCCCAGGCCCCGATACGCAGTATTTT. This chain connects TRBV20-1 to TRBJ2-3; D assignment may be TRBD1 or TRBD2 (5 bases each). This CDR3 comprises 15 residues. The V and J ends lost 4 bases and 6 bases respectively, with 20 bases between them. CDR1 and CDR2 from the germline V gene are DFQATT and SNEGSKA (reference sequence).

The gene calls are TRBV20-1 and TRBJ2-7, with D unclear. Germline CDR1 reads DFQATT; CDR2 reads SNEGSKA (reference sequence). The CDR3 has 11 amino acids. Trimming removed 1 base from V and 3 bases from J, with 4 bases in between. The CDR3 here is CSARGDYEQYF. The CDR3 DNA follows: TGCAGTGCTAGAGGTGACTACGAGCAGTACTTC.

The rearrangement uses TRBV12-3 or TRBV12-4 and TRBJ2-5; 7 nucleotides line up with TRBD1. This CDR3 has 14 amino acids. V lost 5 bases, J lost 4 bases, and 7 bases stayed unmatched. CDR3 region: CASSAGTARETQYF. CDR3 nucleotide sequence: TGTGCCAGCAGTGCCGGGACAGCCAGAGAGACCCAGTACTTC.

This sequence joins TRBV12-3 or TRBV12-4 and TRBJ2-3; 10 bases are a match to TRBD1. The CDR3 totals 15 residues. Unmatched junction bases numbered 6, after V lost 6 bases and J lost 3 bases. CDR3 residues: CASSLTGGGTDTQYF. The CDR3 nucleotides are TGTGCCAGCAGCCTGACAGGGGGCGGGACAGATACGCAGTATTTT.

This clonotype was counted once. The genes are TRBV27 and TRBJ2-1; D uncertain. V gave up 1 base and J gave up 5 bases, with 18 bases separating them. Per germline, CDR1 MNHEY and CDR2 SMNVEV (reference sequence). The CDR3 is 17 residues long. The CDR3 DNA sequence: TGTGCCAGCAGTTTATTTCCCACCGGACGCGCTAACAATGAGCAGTTCTTC. It yields the protein CASSLFPTGRANNEQFF.

The rearrangement joins TRBV6-1 to TRBJ2-5; D call uncertain. The germline CDR1 and CDR2 sequences are MNHNS and SASEGT. This CDR3 spans 14 amino acids. Trimming removed 2 bases from V and 4 bases from J, with 11 bases in between. CDR3 nucleotide sequence: TGTGCCAGCAGTGAAATCGCCCTGGGAGAGACCCAGTACTTC. Its translation is CASSEIALGETQYF.

This clonotype was detected only once. The genes are TRBV5-1 and TRBJ2-7; the match to TRBD1 covers 7 bases. From germline, CDR1 is SGHRS and CDR2 YFSETQ. This CDR3 has 15 amino acids. V shed 8 bases and J 3 bases; nucleotides not matched to a gene: 14. This CDR3 reads CARCRKQGSVYEQYF. The DNA of the CDR3 is TGCGCCAGATGTAGAAAACAGGGGTCCGTCTACGAGCAGTACTTC.

The chain joins TRBV27 to TRBJ2-4, with D unclear. Looked up from germline, CDR1 is MNHEY and CDR2 is SMNVEV (reference sequence). This CDR3 comprises 16 residues. Trimming stripped 2 bases from V and 6 bases from J, with 17 bases between. CDR3 residues: CASSLSPGLPRNIQYF. In nucleotides, the CDR3 is TGTGCCAGCAGTTTAAGTCCCGGCCTGCCCCGAAACATTCAGTACTTC.

The table lists this clonotype with a few counts. The gene calls are TRBV7-6 and TRBJ2-1; TRBD2 matches 12 bases. The CDR3 is 17 residues long. The germline V gene has CDR1 SGHVS and CDR2 FNYEAQ. V was clipped by 5 bases and J by 0 bases; unmatched bases: 5. The CDR3 DNA is TGTGCCAGCAGCCCGACTAGCGGGGGAGGCTCCTACAATGAGCAGTTCTTC. Translating gives CASSPTSGGGSYNEQFF.

The J gene is TRBJ2-3, the V gene TRBV5-1; TRBD2 matches 8 bases. The CDR3 has 16 residues. V lost 0 bases and J lost 2; bases outside the gene matches: 5. Germline V gene data show CDR1 as SGHRS and CDR2 as YFSETQ. This chain's CDR3 is CASSLAGGGDTDTQYF. The CDR3, as DNA: TGCGCCAGCAGCTTGGCCGGGGGGGGCGACACAGATACGCAGTATTTT.

This clonotype was picked up one time. The chain combines TRBV2 with TRBJ1-2, with D maybe TRBD1 (6 bases). Germline V gives CDR1 SNHLY, CDR2 FYNNEI. The V and J ends lost 2 bases and 3 bases respectively, with 16 bases between them. The CDR3 length is 16 residues. The CDR3 region has the DNA TGTGCCAGCAGTGAAAACGGGGGCCCAGGCTACTATGGCTACACCTTC. Protein product: CASSENGGPGYYGYTF.

This chain's CDR3 is CSAMGAGAFYNEQFF. CDR3 bases: TGCAGTGCTATGGGAGCGGGGGCCTTCTACAATGAGCAGTTCTTC. The rearrangement links TRBV20-1 to TRBJ2-1; 8 nucleotides align to TRBD2. Germline V gene lookup returns CDR1 DFQATT and CDR2 SNEGSKA (reference sequence). CDR3 length: 15 residues. Trimming cost V 4 bases and J 3 bases; bases outside gene matches: 8.

V and J are TRBV7-8 and TRBJ2-7; 8 bases fit TRBD2. V lost 6 bases and J lost 2; bases outside the gene matches: 12. Germline assignment: CDR1 SGHVS and CDR2 FQNEAQ. This CDR3 is built from 16 residues. In DNA form, the CDR3 reads TGTGCCAGCAGGGGGTCGGGACTAGGAGCCCCCTACGAGCAGTACTTC. Translating gives CASRGSGLGAPYEQYF.

This clonotype was detected only once. The chain joins TRBV29-1 to TRBJ2-1; 12 bases match TRBD2. Per the germline V gene, CDR1 is SQVTM and CDR2 is ANQGSEA. CDR3 length: 15 residues. Trimming removed 7 bases from V and 12 bases from J; junction bases left unmatched: 16. CDR3 sequence reads: CSAARLAGAPEGQFF. The CDR3 bases are TGCAGCGCTGCTCGACTAGCGGGGGCTCCTGAGGGGCAGTTCTTC.

The rearrangement links TRBV15 to TRBJ2-7; D might be TRBD1 (6 bases). The V end lost 5 bases, the J end lost 2 bases, and 10 bases lay between the germline ends. CDR1 is LNHNV, CDR2 YYDKDF, per germline (reference sequence). The CDR3 runs 13 residues. The CDR3 DNA reads TGTGCCACCAGCCGGGGACATACCTACGAGCAGTACTTC. It is translated as CATSRGHTYEQYF.

This chain joins TRBV6-1 and TRBJ2-3; D gene ambiguous. Germline V lookup: CDR1 MNHNS, CDR2 SASEGT. Trimming shortened V by 1 base and J by 2 bases, and 7 bases separated the two germline ends. CDR3 size: 14 residues. CDR3 DNA sequence: TGTGCCAGCAGTGAAGTCCTACCCACAGATACGCAGTATTTT. It is translated as CASSEVLPTDTQYF.

The rearrangement uses TRBV20-1 and TRBJ2-5; TRBD2 agrees at 13 bases. Matching the DNA end better, TRBJ2-4 makes the J call doubtful. The CDR3 extends over 14 amino acids. Germline V gene sequence: CDR1 DFQATT, CDR2 SNEGSKA (reference sequence). CDR3 loop: CSAGLAGAKNIQYF. In DNA, the CDR3 is TGCAGTGCGGGACTAGCGGGGGCCAAAAACATTCAGTACTTC.

This chain links TRBV29-1 with TRBJ2-5; unclear D gene. Trimming removed 4 bases at V and 7 bases at J, with 7 bases between. Germline V gives CDR1 SQVTM, CDR2 ANQGSEA. This CDR3 is 10 amino acids long. CDR3 in amino acids: CSVGSRTQYF. The DNA of the CDR3 is TGCAGCGTTGGCAGCCGGACCCAGTACTTC.

The chain carries TRBV6-7 and TRBJ2-1; 9 bases are shared with TRBD1. Being an ORF, TRBV6-7 has a function that is uncertain. The CDR3 runs 20 residues. The ends lost 2 bases at V and 3 bases at J; junction bases unmatched: 17. Here the CDR3 DNA reads TGTGCCAGCAGTTACACCCAAACCGCGTCTGGGACAGGGAACTACAATGAGCAGTTCTTC. This gives the protein CASSYTQTASGTGNYNEQFF.

This rearrangement joins TRBV6-6 to TRBJ1-2; possible D gene TRBD1, 6 bases. Trimming removed 4 bases from V and 8 bases from J, with 17 bases in between. Germline V lookup: CDR1 MNHNY, CDR2 SVGAGI (reference sequence). The CDR3 covers 14 residues. DNA for the CDR3: TGTGCCAGCAGTTCCGAGGGGGAATGGAGAGGCTACACCTTC. Its translation is CASSSEGEWRGYTF.

This clonotype was picked up many times. V gene TRBV20-1 combines with J gene TRBJ2-4; D may be TRBD2 (7 bases). This CDR3 contains 11 residues. Germline CDR1 is DFQATT and CDR2 is SNEGSKA (reference sequence). V was clipped by 7 bases and J by 6 bases, with 10 bases between them. The CDR3 region has the DNA TGCAGTGAGGGGGGGTTAAACATTCAGTACTTC. The encoded protein is CSEGGLNIQYF.

The chain joins TRBV20-1 to TRBJ1-6; D ambiguous. The CDR3 consists of 14 residues. CDR1 and CDR2 from the germline V gene are DFQATT and SNEGSKA (reference sequence). Trimming removed 3 bases at V and 5 bases at J, with 11 bases between. In DNA form, the CDR3 reads TGCAGTGCTAGGTCGGGCGACGATAATTCACCCCTCCACTTT. The encoded protein is CSARSGDDNSPLHF.

The gene calls are TRBV5-1 and TRBJ2-5; D call uncertain. The germline gives CDR1 SGHRS, CDR2 YFSETQ. The CDR3 is made up of 14 amino acids. V lost 1 base and J lost 4, with 11 bases in between. CDR3 DNA: TGCGCCAGCAGCTTGAGGGCAGATACAGAGACCCAGTACTTC. This codes for CASSLRADTETQYF.

CDR3 DNA: TGCAGTGCTAGGAGCCCCCCGGCAGGGGGCTCCTACGAGCAGTACTTC. Encoded protein: CSARSPPAGGSYEQYF. The chain has TRBV20-1 and TRBJ2-7; TRBD1 matches at 7 bases. The germline CDR1 and CDR2 sequences are DFQATT and SNEGSKA (reference sequence). J lost 0 bases, V lost 3 bases, and 11 bases had no gene match. The CDR3 spans 16 residues.